These 3 T cell receptor beta chains were all obtained from the same sample, sequenced in a study of blood T cell repertoires in COVID-19. Data came from immunoSEQ multiplex PCR; TCRdb stores just in-frame clones and leaves some out. The sample lists roughly 300,000 clones, approximately 90% occurring once. The sequenced material came from PBMCs or T cells enriched from blood (not recorded which). The source of these receptors is a man in his thirties or forties who had recovered from COVID-19.

This rearrangement joins TRBV15 to TRBJ2-7, with D hard to call. The V gene's germline CDR1 is LNHNV and CDR2 YYDKDF (reference sequence). The CDR3 totals 13 residues. Trimming shortened V by 1 base and J by 5 bases, and 9 bases separated the two germline ends. The CDR3 nucleotides read TGTGCCACCAGCAGAGTTCACCCAGACGAGCAGTACTTC. Its translation is CATSRVHPDEQYF.

The V gene is TRBV11-3, the J gene TRBJ1-2, with TRBD1 as a possible D gene (6 bases). Germline assignment: CDR1 SGHNT and CDR2 YENEEA. Trimming pared 3 bases from V and 4 bases from J, leaving 9 bases between. The CDR3 is made up of 13 amino acids. The CDR3 loop reads CASSFGGAYGYTF. CDR3 in DNA: TGTGCCAGCAGCTTCGGGGGGGCCTATGGCTACACCTTC.

The chain has TRBV28 and TRBJ1-5; D gene ambiguous. V was clipped by 4 bases and J by 5 bases, with 12 bases between them. The CDR3 is 14 residues long. From germline, CDR1 is MDHEN and CDR2 SYDVKM. CDR3 sequence reads: CASSSGDSHQPQHF. Written as DNA, the CDR3 is TGTGCCAGCAGTTCCGGAGATTCGCATCAGCCCCAGCATTTT.